This T cell receptor beta chain derives from a study of a mutant IDH1 vaccine in newly diagnosed glioma. Study-wide context: The start of vaccination came 4-6 weeks after radiotherapy alone, or with temozolomide cycles. Before enrollment, the patients had been treated with radiotherapy alone, temozolomide alone, or both together. Most of them had received both. Findings of the study overall: Under 95% of patients showed vaccine-induced immune responses across multiple MHC alleles.

CDR1 and CDR2 from the germline V gene are MDHEN and SYDVKM. The ends were cut back, 5 bases at V and 7 bases at J, with 18 bases in the middle. The CDR3 consists of 14 residues. Stated time point: week 5, during vaccination. The content of each vaccine dose was 300 ug of mutant IDH1 20-mer peptide, and topical imiquimod accompanied it. The protocol was immunoSEQ multiplex PCR, while the TCRdb copy is restricted to in-frame clones and leaves out a portion. The sample shows about 58,000 clones, about 81% of them seen only once. In its sample, this clone was seen once. Its antigen remains unidentified. This material consisted of PBMCs, taken from a glioma patient whose treatment included an IDH1 peptide vaccine. This receptor was obtained from a woman aged 50 to 60 with glioma. This sequence joins TRBV28 and TRBJ2-7, with D perhaps matching TRBD1 or TRBD2 (6 bases each). CDR3 nucleotide sequence: TGTGCCAGCAGTCCTCAGGGTCGAGGGGGGGAGCAGTACTTC. Its protein is CASSPQGRGGEQYF.